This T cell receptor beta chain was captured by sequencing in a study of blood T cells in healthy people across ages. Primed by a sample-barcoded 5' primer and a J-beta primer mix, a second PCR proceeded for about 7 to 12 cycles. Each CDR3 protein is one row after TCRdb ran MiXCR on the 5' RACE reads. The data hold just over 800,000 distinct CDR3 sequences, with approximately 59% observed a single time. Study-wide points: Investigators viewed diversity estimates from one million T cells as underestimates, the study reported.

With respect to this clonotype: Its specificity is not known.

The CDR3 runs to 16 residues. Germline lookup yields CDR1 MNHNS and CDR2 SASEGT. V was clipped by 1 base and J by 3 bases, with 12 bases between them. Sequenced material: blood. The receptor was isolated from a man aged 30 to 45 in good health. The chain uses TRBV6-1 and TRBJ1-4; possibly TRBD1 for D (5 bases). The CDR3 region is CASSEDRGRANEKLFF. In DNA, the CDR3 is TGTGCCAGCAGTGAAGATCGGGGCAGGGCTAATGAAAAACTGTTTTTT.